The clone carrying this T cell receptor (beta chain) has a handful of counts. The record originates from a study of blood T cell repertoires in COVID-19. Study at large: Acute-phase and convalescent COVID-19 samples originated in the United States, Italy and Spain. PBMCs, B-cell-depleted T cells, or T cells were the source of the cDNA or gDNA that made up the material.

Authors' data handling: Amplification of reference gene primers was used by the study to estimate nucleated cell counts. Produced via immunoSEQ multiplex PCR; TCRdb's table is partial and in-frame only. V, J and clone size derive from that table, while D and trimming were established from the DNA sequence. The table includes 75,000 to 100,000 clones, around four fifths detected once. This sequence originates from a human donor in a cohort sampled during active COVID-19. The sequencing sample was made of peripheral blood.

CDR3 nucleotides: TGCGCCAGCAGCCTTGGACAGGGCCCTCAGCCCCAGCATTTT. Translation: CASSLGQGPQPQHF. The chain joins TRBV4-1 to TRBJ1-5; TRBD1 matches 8 bases. The CDR3 has 14 residues. CDR1 is MGHRA and CDR2 is YSYEKL in the germline V gene. The V and J ends lost 4 bases and 6 bases, in that order; junction bases with no gene match: 5.